These 5 T cell receptor beta chains came from one sample sequenced in a study of cytomegalovirus exposure and HLA in healthy donors. It was with 60 Vbeta and 13 Jbeta primers that the PCR ran. Data came from immunoSEQ multiplex PCR; TCRdb stores just in-frame clones and leaves some out. The data hold about 150,000 clones, with roughly 72% observed a single time. Sequenced input: PBMCs. The receptors originated from a man aged 35-49 years in good health and CMV-seronegative.

The chain employs TRBV9 and TRBJ2-7; 7 nucleotides agree with TRBD1. Trimming cost V 0 bases and J 5 bases; bases outside gene matches: 2. Germline values: CDR1 SGDLS, CDR2 YYNGEE. The CDR3 is made up of 13 amino acids. The CDR3 sequence: CASSVDRGDEQYF. The CDR3 coding sequence is TGTGCCAGCAGCGTAGACAGGGGTGACGAGCAGTACTTC. The variable domain in full, with the rest retrieved from reference TRBV9 and TRBJ2-7, is DSGVTQTPKHLITATGQRVTLRCSPRSGDLSVYWYQQSLDQGLQFLIQYYNGEERAKGNILERFSAQQFPDLHSELNLSSLELGDSALYFCASSVDRGDEQYFGPGTRLTVT.

This clone was observed once. V gene TRBV4-3 combines with J gene TRBJ2-1; TRBD2 matches 11 bases. Germline V gene sequence: CDR1 LGHNA, CDR2 YSLEER. The CDR3 covers 19 residues. V lost 0 bases and J lost 4; bases outside the gene matches: 11. The CDR3 here is CASSQDLVLAGAGYNEQFF. For the CDR3, the DNA is TGCGCCAGCAGCCAAGATCTTGTACTAGCGGGAGCCGGGTACAATGAGCAGTTCTTC.

This chain connects TRBV27 to TRBJ2-7; weak D call: TRBD2 (6 bases). Germline CDR1 reads MNHEY; CDR2 reads SMNVEV (reference sequence). V was cut by 5 bases and J by 1 base, with 12 bases left in between. The CDR3 extends over 14 amino acids. DNA of the CDR3: TGTGCCAGCAGTCCTGAGCGGGTATCCTACGAGCAGTACTTC. It encodes CASSPERVSYEQYF.

The genes are TRBV5-4 and TRBJ2-7; D remains ambiguous. Germline assignment: CDR1 SGHNT and CDR2 YYREEE (reference sequence). Trimming shortened V by 0 bases and J by 6 bases, and 10 bases separated the two germline ends. This CDR3 is 13 amino acids long. The CDR3: CASSLGESLEQYF. CDR3 coding DNA: TGTGCCAGCAGCTTGGGAGAATCGCTCGAGCAGTACTTC.

The chain recombines TRBV4-2 with TRBJ2-6; 7 bases map to TRBD2. The V segment lost 3 bases and the J segment 0 bases; nucleotides outside the gene matches: 26. The CDR3 covers 24 residues. Germline CDR1 is LGHNA and CDR2 is YNFKEQ. CDR3 residues: CASSQKVRALAENGPISGANVLTF. CDR3 bases: TGTGCCAGCAGCCAGAAGGTTCGGGCCCTAGCGGAAAACGGCCCTATCTCTGGGGCCAACGTCCTGACTTTC.